This section outlines one T cell receptor beta chain sequence together with its context. The specificity of this receptor is unknown. One base away there is no much larger clone; base qualities are not given. TCRbeta CDR3 regions were amplified from genomic DNA using the immunoSEQ Assay, a bias-controlled multiplex PCR. On the authors' methods: The number of nucleated cells in each sample was estimated by amplification of reference gene primers within the assay. To quantify the absolute abundance of each unique TCRbeta CDR3 rearrangement, sequence reads were collapsed and filtered. For each sample, productive Simpson clonality was calculated by taking the square root of Simpson's diversity index across productive rearrangements. TCRdb carries this immuneACCESS record with in-frame sequences only. Its versions omit some clonotypes, under half of them owing to an unresolved V gene in the studies checked, with the rest unexplained. That table gives V, J and clone size, and the DNA gave D and trimming. Across this sample there are more than 200,000 clones, with about 87% seen only once. Of the sample, 1.6% is held by the ten largest clones.

Participants in the prospective study were enrolled through a virtual design, were aged about 18 to 100 years, and lived in 24 United States geographic areas. In the prospective study, cohorts were assigned on the basis of participant-reported clinical history obtained from a screening survey and a study questionnaire. For ImmuneRACE Cohort 3, a participant was defined as recovered based on two consecutive negative NP/OP PCR tests, clearance by a healthcare professional, or resolution of symptoms. In the prospective study, mobile phlebotomists collected whole blood, serum and a nasopharyngeal or oropharyngeal swab from each participant. Prospective study participants could optionally give additional blood draws and questionnaires over a roughly 2-month period. Blood samples from the prospective study were shipped frozen or at room temperature prior to DNA extraction. The sample comes from a study of blood T cell repertoires in COVID-19 (TCRdb year 2020). Turning to the overall study: The collaborator samples originated in the United States, Italy and Spain and spanned the acute and convalescent phases of COVID-19. The material from the prospective study consisted of cDNA or gDNA derived from T cells, B-cell-depleted T cells, or PBMCs. The dataset comprised deeply sampled blood TCRbeta repertoires from subjects exposed to, actively infected with, or recovered from COVID-19. A freely available public database, intended as a resource for researchers studying the immune response to SARS-CoV-2, is where the repertoires were released. The samples were drawn from the first 160 participants of the ongoing ImmuneRACE study and from over a thousand subjects provided by 6 global collaborators. Sample metadata almost always included a de-identified subject ID, COVID-19 status, age in years and sex. Where available, HLA class I and class II types were taken from metadata supplied by the sample provider and were not determined by assay-based typing.

Summary of the overall study and its limitations: The amount of clinical and demographic metadata varied by source and participant and was provided uncurated.

The sample consisted of PBMCs or T cells enriched from blood (not recorded which). The receptor comes from a woman aged 50 to 60 who had recovered from COVID-19.

The DNA sequence is TGTGCCAGTAGCACGGGAGGCCACTACGAGCAGTACTTC. The translation is CASSTGGHYEQYF. Here the chain combines TRBV19 and TRBJ2-7; 7 junctional bases match TRBD2. Relative to germline, V is missing 6 bases and J is missing 3 bases, with 5 bases of the junction outside any gene match. Including cysteine and phenylalanine, the CDR3 has 13 amino acids. The read is trimmed to its CDR3 DNA, 39 bases read in frame from base 1. Taken from the germline V gene (reference sequence), the CDR1 and CDR2 loops are LNHDA and SQIVND.